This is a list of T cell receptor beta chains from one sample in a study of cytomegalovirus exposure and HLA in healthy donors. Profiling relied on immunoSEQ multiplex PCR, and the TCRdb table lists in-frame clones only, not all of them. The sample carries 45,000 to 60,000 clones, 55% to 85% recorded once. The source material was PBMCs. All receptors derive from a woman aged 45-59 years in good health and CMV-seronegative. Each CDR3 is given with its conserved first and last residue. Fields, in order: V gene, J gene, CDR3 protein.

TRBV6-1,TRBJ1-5,CASSVKIQGGQPQHF
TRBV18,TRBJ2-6,CASSSGTAGANVLTF
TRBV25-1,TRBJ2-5,CASSYGRGGRETQYF
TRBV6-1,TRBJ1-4,CASSFDRVNEKLFF
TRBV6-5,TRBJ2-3,CASKTGDVTDTQYF
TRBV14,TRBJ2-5,CASSPDREGERETQYF
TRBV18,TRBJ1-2,CASSPSRENGYTF
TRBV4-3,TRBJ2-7,CASSQEGLAGTYEQYF
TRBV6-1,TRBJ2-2,CASSVQAGELFF
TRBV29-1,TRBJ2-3,CSVDLVGRGSSDTQYF
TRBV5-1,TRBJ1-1,CASSLGEDTEAFF
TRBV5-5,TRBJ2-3,CASSLAGSEFTSTDTQYF
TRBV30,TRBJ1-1,CAWSVKGAYITEAFF
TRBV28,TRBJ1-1,CASSLGTGTEAFF
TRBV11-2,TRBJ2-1,CASNSGSYNEQFF
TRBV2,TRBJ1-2,CASSATATEIYGYTF
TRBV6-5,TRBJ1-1,CASSYSGLYTEAFF
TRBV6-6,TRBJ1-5,CASSPPGGDNQPQHF
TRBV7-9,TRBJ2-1,CASSLALAGRSNEQFF
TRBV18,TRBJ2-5,CASSPDFRPETQYF
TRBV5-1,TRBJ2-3,CASSFPPYRGGRTDTQYF
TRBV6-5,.,CASSYGQYYEQYF
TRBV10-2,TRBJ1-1,CASSESSGNTEAFF
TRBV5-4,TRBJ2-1,CASSVDSDAYNEQFF
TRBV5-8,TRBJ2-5,CASSLGSGAGGETQYF
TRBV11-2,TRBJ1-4,CASSLVEEKLFF
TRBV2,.,CASSEFTSDIYEQYF
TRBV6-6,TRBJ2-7,CASRGLSYEQYF
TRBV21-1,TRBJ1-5,CASSNGQTAGGHQPQHF
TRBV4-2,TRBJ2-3,CASSQQAGDGGDTQYF
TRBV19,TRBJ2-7,CASSYQRDSYEQYF
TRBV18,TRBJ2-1,CASSTRRAGDAYNEQFF
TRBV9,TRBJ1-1,CASSATRDRGANTEAFF